The 22 T cell receptor gamma chains below were found in one sample sequenced in a study of γδ T cells in repeated Plasmodium falciparum infection (dated by TCRdb to the early 2020s). Vgamma9/Vdelta2+ and Vdelta2-negative gammadelta T cell populations were flow-sorted from peripheral blood mononuclear cells for bulk TCR repertoire analysis. The method was multiplex PCR. Sequencing took place on an Illumina MiSeq. Public reads were reanalyzed in TCRdb with CATT, and rows carrying the same DNA were merged afterwards. Recorded for this sample are fewer than 5,500 gamma-chain clones; 3% to 3.5% of them occurred a single time. The ten most abundant clones make up approximately 32% of the sample. The material sequenced was gamma-delta T cells from blood. The receptors were sampled from a pool of human donors (malaria-infected and uninfected, not separated).

Turning to this clone: This DNA translates differently at residue 10 from the TCRdb protein, which is that of a much larger clone; a read error is likely, and the protein shown is the DNA's own translation. Here the V gene is TRGV9, but the J gene went uncalled. CDR1 is GITISATS and CDR2 is ISYDGTV in the germline V gene (reference sequence). This CDR3 region has 12 residues. The CDR3 region is CALWEWYYKELF. CDR3 in DNA: TGTGCCTTGTGGGAGTGGTATTATAAGGAACTCTTT.

About this clone itself: Since a far larger clone is one base different, this is likely a read error. The identical CDR3 is also encoded by other nucleotide sequences in the sample. The CDR3 here is CATWDRRLVRTPTISNYYKKLF. Written as DNA, the CDR3 is TGTGCCACCTGGGACAGGCGTTTAGTAAGGACGCCCACCATATCGAACTATTATAAGAAACTCTTT. The V and J genes are TRGV3 and TRGJ1 or TRGJ2. TCRdb leaves out the J gene; it was filled in here by matching the DNA to germline. CDR3 length: 22 amino acids. Germline CDR1 reads VTNTFY; CDR2 reads YDVSTARD (reference sequence). Trimming at V came to 0 bases and at J to 4 bases, leaving 30 bases not matched to a gene.

For this clone: Since a far larger clone is one base different, this is likely a read error. Other DNA sequences of this sample code for an identical CDR3. The chain carries TRGV9 and TRGJP. The J gene was not available in TCRdb and was assigned here by matching the DNA to germline segments. CDR1 GITISATS and CDR2 ISYDGTV come from the germline V gene (reference sequence). CDR3 length: 19 residues. The CDR3 DNA reads as TGTGCCTTGTGGGAGGTGCAGGTCCCAAGGCATTTGGGCAAAAAGATCAAGGTATTT. It encodes CALWEVQVPRHLGKKIKVF.

This clone has a handful of counts. A far larger clone is just one base off, so this is likely a read error. This sample includes further DNA sequences coding for the same CDR3. The genes are TRGV9 and TRGJP. No J segment appears in TCRdb, so it was assigned here by matching the sequence to germline. Germline CDR1 is GITISATS and CDR2 is ISYDGTV (reference sequence). This CDR3 spans 17 amino acids. The CDR3 DNA follows: TGTGCCTTGTGGGAGGCGTTCCAAGAGTTGGGCAAGAAAATCAAGGTATTT. Protein: CALWEAFQELGKKIKVF.

Comment on this clone: TCRdb lists the protein of a much larger clone for this DNA, which differs at residue 10, so this is likely a read error; the protein given here is translated from the DNA itself. The chain employs TRGV9 and TRGJP. The J gene, missing from TCRdb, was assigned here through DNA to germline matching. Germline V lookup: CDR1 GITISATS, CDR2 ISYDGTV (reference sequence). This CDR3 spans 17 amino acids. V lost 0 bases to trimming and J lost 11 bases; unmatched junction nucleotides: 10. CDR3 in amino acids: CALWEVRFEMGKKIKVF. Written as DNA, the CDR3 is TGTGCCTTGTGGGAGGTGCGATTTGAGATGGGCAAAAAAATCAAGGTATTT.

CDR3 nucleotide sequence: TGTGCCTTGTGGGAGGCCCCGGTAGGTACCGACCCGGAGTTGGGCAAAAAAATCAAGGTATTT. Its translation: CALWEAPVGTDPELGKKIKVF. The chain has TRGV9 and TRGJP. The J gene was not available in TCRdb and was assigned here by matching the DNA to germline segments. The CDR3 has 21 amino acids. Germline trimming cut 2 bases from V and 7 bases from J; bases unmatched to any gene: 20. The germline CDR1 and CDR2 sequences are GITISATS and ISYDGTV (reference sequence).

This clone was detected a few times. This DNA translates differently at residues 4 and 6 from the TCRdb protein, which is that of a much larger clone; a read error is likely, and the protein shown is the DNA's own translation. The chain has TRGV5 and TRGJ1 or TRGJ2. This CDR3 is built from 13 residues. CDR1 and CDR2 from the germline V gene are VINAFY and YDVSNSKD. CDR3 coding DNA: TGTGCCACCCGGGACGGGTCTAATTATAAGAAACTCTTT. This translates into CATRDGSNYKKLF.

A remark on this clone: This DNA translates differently at residue 12 from the TCRdb protein, which is that of a much larger clone; a read error is likely, and the protein shown is the DNA's own translation. The chain links TRGV9 to TRGJP. The J gene, absent from TCRdb, was called here by matching the DNA to germline. Germline CDR1 reads GITISATS; CDR2 reads ISYDGTV (reference sequence). The CDR3 has 16 residues. CDR3 coding DNA: TGTGCCTTGTGGGAGGAGTGGGAGTTGGGCAAAGAAATCAAGGTATTT. It specifies CALWEEWELGKEIKVF.

This clone has more than one count but fewer than ten. A far larger clone is one base from this, pointing to a likely read error. Other DNA sequences in this specimen translate into the identical CDR3. This rearrangement joins TRGV9 to TRGJP. This CDR3 comprises 16 residues. Germline loops: CDR1 GITISATS, CDR2 ISYDGTV (reference sequence). V shed 2 bases, J shed 9 bases, and the junction held 7 bases outside the gene matches. The CDR3 DNA reads TGTGCCTTGTGGGAGGCCACGGTGTTGGGCAAAAAAATCAAGGTATTT. Encoded protein: CALWEATVLGKKIKVF.

The rearrangement uses TRGV9 and TRGJP. No J gene was available from TCRdb, and it was assigned here by a germline match of the DNA. V dropped 0 bases and J dropped 9; count of bases not matched to a gene: 11. The germline V gene encodes CDR1 GITISATS and CDR2 ISYDGTV (reference sequence). The CDR3 consists of 18 residues. The CDR3 loop reads CALWEVQYSGLGKKIKVF. CDR3 bases: TGTGCCTTGTGGGAGGTGCAATATTCAGGGTTGGGCAAAAAAATCAAGGTATTT.

Regarding this clone: A far larger clone differs by one base, so this is likely a read error. The sample carries other DNA sequences with the same CDR3. The chain recombines TRGV9 with TRGJP. Germline matching of the DNA provided the J gene here, since TCRdb leaves it blank. The germline CDR1 and CDR2 sequences are GITISATS and ISYDGTV (reference sequence). This CDR3 spans 21 amino acids. The CDR3 coding sequence is TGTGCCCTGTGGGAGGGCGGCCCCCAGACCCCCCAAGAGTTGGGCAAAAAAATCAAGGTATTT. It yields the protein CALWEGGPQTPQELGKKIKVF.

V usage is TRGV9 and J usage is TRGJP. TCRdb supplies no J gene; here it was assigned by aligning the nucleotide sequence to germline. The CDR3 spans 17 residues. Germline CDR1 GITISATS, CDR2 ISYDGTV (reference sequence). J was trimmed by 5 bases and V by 2 bases; bases with no gene match: 6. The CDR3 nucleotides read TGTGCCTTGTGGGAGGAACGTGAAGAGTTGGGCAAAAAAATCAAGGTATTT. Its protein product is CALWEEREELGKKIKVF.

Notes on this clone: TCRdb's entry gives the protein of a much larger clone, which mismatches this DNA's translation at residue 10, likely from a read error; the protein reported here is translated from the DNA. The V gene is TRGV9, the J gene TRGJP. The J gene, absent from TCRdb, was called here by matching the DNA to germline. The CDR3 is made up of 17 amino acids. Germline values: CDR1 GITISATS, CDR2 ISYDGTV (reference sequence). CDR3 amino acids: CALWEVRFESGKKIKVF. For the CDR3, the DNA is TGTGCCTTGTGGGAGGTGCGATTTGAGTCGGGCAAAAAAATCAAGGTATTT.

This clone has only a few counts. Translating this DNA gives a protein that differs at residue 6 from the TCRdb one, which belongs to a much larger clone; a read error is likely, and the protein shown is this translation. The V call is TRGV9, the J call TRGJ1 or TRGJ2. The J gene, not given by TCRdb, was assigned here from a germline match of the nucleotide sequence. From germline, CDR1 is GITISATS and CDR2 ISYDGTV (reference sequence). The CDR3 covers 11 residues. Trimming cost V 2 bases and J 11 bases; bases outside gene matches: 6. CDR3 residues: CALWEAHEKLF. The CDR3 DNA sequence: TGTGCCTTGTGGGAGGCGCACGAGAAACTCTTT.

Sample share makes this clone medium-sized. The chain recombines TRGV2 with TRGJP2. Trimming took 3 bases from V and 3 from J; bases not matched to a gene: 4. The CDR3 runs 14 residues. CDR1 EGSNGY and CDR2 YDSYNSKV come from the germline V gene. The CDR3, as DNA: TGTGCCACCTGGGACTGTCGTAGTGATTGGATCAAGACGTTT. Amino acids: CATWDCRSDWIKTF.

As for this clone: TCRdb shows a much larger clone's protein in place of this DNA's translation, and the two differ at residue 10, likely through a read error; the protein shown is translated from the DNA. The V gene is TRGV2, the J gene TRGJ1 or TRGJ2. Matching the DNA to germline supplied the J gene, which TCRdb does not give. Germline values: CDR1 EGSNGY, CDR2 YDSYNSKV. This CDR3 has 13 amino acids. The CDR3 spells CATWDGGRYRKLF. The DNA for the CDR3 is TGTGCCACCTGGGACGGGGGGAGATATAGGAAACTCTTT.

This clone was observed a handful of times. The protein given by TCRdb reflects a much larger clone and differs at residue 11 from this DNA's translation, likely from a read error; the protein shown is the DNA's translation. The rearrangement joins TRGV8 to TRGJ1 or TRGJ2. The germline V gene encodes CDR1 VENAVY and CDR2 YDSYNSRV. CDR3 length: 13 residues. The CDR3 reads CATWDRRRYKQLF. The CDR3 bases are TGTGCCACCTGGGATAGGCGGAGGTATAAGCAACTCTTT.

Remarks on this clone: TCRdb lists the protein of a much larger clone for this DNA, which differs at residue 12, so this is likely a read error; the protein given here is translated from the DNA itself. This chain uses TRGV9 with TRGJP. Germline-derived CDR1 and CDR2 are GITISATS and ISYDGTV (reference sequence). The CDR3 loop spans 17 amino acids. The CDR3 here is CALWEEQQELGRKIKVF. CDR3 bases: TGTGCCTTGTGGGAGGAACAGCAAGAGTTGGGCAGAAAAATCAAGGTATTT.

Comments on this clone: TCRdb shows a much larger clone's protein in place of this DNA's translation, and the two differ at residue 10, likely through a read error; the protein shown is translated from the DNA. The chain couples TRGV9 to TRGJP. This CDR3 spans 18 amino acids. The trim removed 0 bases at V and 9 bases at J, leaving 11 bases unmatched. Germline lookup yields CDR1 GITISATS and CDR2 ISYDGTV (reference sequence). For the CDR3, the DNA is TGTGCCTTGTGGGAGGTGCGATCGGGGGGGTTGGGCAAAAAAATCAAGGTATTT. Residues: CALWEVRSGGLGKKIKVF.

This clone was counted between two and nine times. For this DNA, TCRdb reports the protein of a much larger clone, which diverges at residue 5, most likely from a read error; the protein presented here is translated directly from the DNA. This rearrangement joins TRGV2 to TRGJ1 or TRGJ2. Trimming took 4 bases from V and 1 from J; bases not matched to a gene: 7. The CDR3 has 14 amino acids. Germline V gene lookup returns CDR1 EGSNGY and CDR2 YDSYNSKV. DNA for the CDR3: TGTGCCACCTGGGAAGGGCTAAATTATTATAAGAAACTCTTT. Its translation is CATWEGLNYYKKLF.

To note about this clone: A far larger clone is just one base off, so this is likely a read error. Other DNA sequences within the sample encode an identical CDR3. The J segment was not called; the V segment is TRGV9. This CDR3 comprises 17 residues. The V gene's germline CDR1 is GITISATS and CDR2 ISYDGTV (reference sequence). CDR3 sequence: CALWEVPLELGKKIKVF. CDR3 DNA: TGTGCCTTGTGGGAGGTGCCTCTGGAGTTGGGCAAAAAAATTAAGGTATTT.

This clone showed up just a few times. TCRdb has a much larger clone's protein, which differs at residue 2 from the translation of this DNA, likely because of a read error; what is shown is the protein translated from the DNA. V gene TRGV9 combines with J gene TRGJP. The J gene, left out of TCRdb, was set here by checking the DNA against germline. The CDR3 length is 17 residues. The germline V gene has CDR1 GITISATS and CDR2 ISYDGTV (reference sequence). DNA of the CDR3: TGTACCTTGTGGGAGGTGCCTCTGGAGTTGGGCAAAAAAATCAAGGTATTT. Its translation: CTLWEVPLELGKKIKVF.